These 3 T cell receptor beta chains came from one sample sequenced in a study of cytomegalovirus exposure and HLA in healthy donors. The PCR employed 60 Vbeta primers together with 13 Jbeta primers. Libraries were prepared by immunoSEQ multiplex PCR; TCRdb keeps only in-frame clonotypes and omits some of them. The data contain 150,000 to 200,000 clones, 75% to 85% of them seen just once; the ten biggest clones take up approximately 2%. Sequencing input: PBMCs. The receptors here all came from a young woman in good health and CMV-seropositive.

The chain joins TRBV9 to TRBJ2-7; 12 bases line up with TRBD2. V shed 4 bases, J shed 1 base, and the junction held 6 bases outside the gene matches. The CDR3 is 16 amino acids. The germline V gene has CDR1 SGDLS and CDR2 YYNGEE. This CDR3 is CASSPQLAGGSYEQYF. DNA of the CDR3: TGTGCCAGCAGCCCTCAACTAGCGGGGGGTTCCTACGAGCAGTACTTC.

V gene TRBV5-1 combines with J gene TRBJ2-7; D remains unclear. CDR3 size: 13 residues. V was trimmed by 0 bases and J by 0 bases, leaving 4 bases between them. CDR1 SGHRS and CDR2 YFSETQ come from the germline V gene. The CDR3 DNA reads TGCGCCAGCAGCTTGGACTACTCCTACGAGCAGTACTTC. It yields the protein CASSLDYSYEQYF.

The chain has TRBV19 and TRBJ1-5; TRBD1 agrees at 8 bases. The CDR3 consists of 15 residues. The V segment lost 1 base and the J segment 6 bases; nucleotides outside the gene matches: 5. CDR1 LNHDA and CDR2 SQIVND come from the germline V gene (reference sequence). The CDR3: CASSIGSRGLQPQHF. The CDR3 nucleotides are TGTGCCAGTAGTATAGGTTCCAGGGGGCTTCAGCCCCAGCATTTT.